This T cell receptor beta chain was identified in a study of T-cell reconstitution after alpha-beta-depleted transplantation in children. Findings of the study overall: Most T-cell counts and diversity one year after the transplant came from T cells that were newly produced. Reportedly, only several hundred clones from non-depleted graft cells drove alpha-beta T-cell counts at about two months. It was surviving recipient T cells and thymic progenitors that gave some patients high TCRbeta diversity at day 60.

About this clonotype: Its target is not known.

A TCRbeta library incorporating unique molecular identifiers was prepared. TCRdb independently ran MiXCR on the PCR reads; one entry per CDR3 protein. The sample yields about 440,000 distinct CDR3 sequences, 43% seen once. This CDR3 spans 10 amino acids. Between the trimmed V and J ends, which lost 6 bases and 1 base, there was a span of 2 bases. Germline V CDR1 and CDR2: GTSNPN, SVGIG (reference sequence). The receptor's source is a girl aged 2-9 years with aplastic anemia, due to receive a stem cell transplant. V gene TRBV30 combines with J gene TRBJ2-3; D is unclear. This specimen consisted of PBMCs, obtained before TCRalphabeta/CD19-depleted stem cell transplant. The DNA of the CDR3 is TGTGCCTGTGGCACAGATACGCAGTATTTT. It is translated as CACGTDTQYF.